These 29 T cell receptor beta chains were sequenced from one sample in a study of blood T cell repertoires in COVID-19. Generated by immunoSEQ multiplex PCR, the TCRdb table keeps only in-frame clones and is missing some. The sample includes 80,000 to 100,000 clones, over 70% seen only once; the top ten take 4% to 5.5%. The sequencing input was peripheral blood. These receptors originate from a man in his 60s with acute or convalescent COVID-19.

Turning to this clone: Distinct nucleotide sequences in the sample also encode this CDR3. The chain is built from TRBV19 and TRBJ2-3; 8 bases map to TRBD2. CDR1 and CDR2 from the germline V gene are LNHDA and SQIVND (reference sequence). V lost 3 bases to trimming and J lost 5 bases; unmatched junction nucleotides: 7. The length of the CDR3 is 15 residues. CDR3 sequence (DNA): TGTGCCAGTAGTATCTTTGCGGGGGGCAGAGATACGCAGTATTTT. Protein sequence: CASSIFAGGRDTQYF.

The gene calls are TRBV4-1 and TRBJ2-1; TRBD1 might be the D (6 bases). Trimming took 4 bases from V and 2 from J, leaving 12 bases between them. This CDR3 is built from 15 residues. Germline V gene sequence: CDR1 MGHRA, CDR2 YSYEKL. CDR3 in DNA: TGCGCCAGCAGCCGATCAGGGGAGACCTACAATGAGCAGTTCTTC. It yields the protein CASSRSGETYNEQFF.

This clone was detected a few times. V gene TRBV4-3 combines with J gene TRBJ2-3, with 9 positions matching TRBD1. Germline CDR1 is LGHNA and CDR2 is YSLEER. Trimming at V came to 5 bases and at J to 3 bases, leaving 6 bases not matched to a gene. The CDR3 is made up of 15 amino acids. Here the CDR3 reads CASSVGTGLTDTQYF. Written as DNA, the CDR3 is TGCGCCAGCAGCGTAGGGACAGGGCTGACAGATACGCAGTATTTT.

In this sample, this clone turned up once. V and J are TRBV11-3 and TRBJ2-3, with 13 bases fitting TRBD2. The V gene's germline CDR1 is SGHNT and CDR2 YENEEA. V trimming: 4 bases; J trimming: 2 bases; junction bases outside the gene matches: 6. This CDR3 has 17 amino acids. The CDR3 nucleotides read TGTGCCAGCAGCTCTGGACTAGCGGGGGTGTCCACAGATACGCAGTATTTT. As protein: CASSSGLAGVSTDTQYF.

The CDR3 nucleotides read TGTGCCACCAGTGACGGGGGACAGGGGCCCTTGGGGACCCAGTACTTC. As protein: CATSDGGQGPLGTQYF. The chain joins TRBV24-1 to TRBJ2-5; 10 bases are a match to TRBD1. Germline V lookup: CDR1 KGHDR, CDR2 SFDVKD. The V and J ends lost 4 bases and 7 bases, in that order; junction bases with no gene match: 11. CDR3 size: 16 residues.

The gene calls are TRBV5-1 and TRBJ2-3; the D is unclear. The CDR3 contains 15 residues. The germline V gene encodes CDR1 SGHRS and CDR2 YFSETQ. V was cut by 3 bases and J by 1 base, with 12 bases left in between. The CDR3 DNA follows: TGCGCCAGCAGCTCAACTTCGACTCGCACAGATACGCAGTATTTT. Translation gives CASSSTSTRTDTQYF.

This clone is a singleton in its sample. The gene calls are TRBV10-3 and TRBJ2-2; 8 bases line up with TRBD2. Germline CDR1 is ENHRY and CDR2 is SYGVKD. This CDR3 spans 15 amino acids. The trim removed 2 bases at V and 6 bases at J, leaving 5 bases unmatched. CDR3: CAISEGSGGAGELFF. In nucleotides, the CDR3 is TGTGCCATCAGTGAGGGTTCGGGAGGGGCCGGGGAGCTGTTTTTT.

This chain connects TRBV10-1 to TRBJ1-1, with 9 bases identical to TRBD1. This CDR3 has 13 residues. The V segment lost 6 bases and the J segment 6 bases; nucleotides outside the gene matches: 5. Looked up from germline, CDR1 is WNHNN and CDR2 is SYGVQD (reference sequence). This chain's CDR3 is CASSRDRVSEAFF. The CDR3 DNA reads TGCGCCAGCAGCCGGGACAGGGTTTCTGAAGCTTTCTTT.

The chain uses TRBV25-1 and TRBJ2-1; 8 bases line up with TRBD2. Per the germline V gene, CDR1 is MGHDK and CDR2 is SYGVNS. With V trimmed by 5 bases and J by 9 bases, 9 bases remained unmatched. The CDR3 loop spans 14 amino acids. As DNA, the CDR3 is TGTGCCAGCAGTCCTCGGGGGGGCCACGGTGAGCAGTTCTTC. It translates to CASSPRGGHGEQFF. The full variable domain, rest sourced from reference TRBV25-1 and TRBJ2-1, is EADIYQTPRYLVIGTGKKITLECSQTMGHDKMYWYQQDPGMELHLIHYSYGVNSTEKGDLSSESTVSRIRTEHFPLTLESARPSHTSQYLCASSPRGGHGEQFFGPGTRLTVL.

This clone was seen once. V gene TRBV9 combines with J gene TRBJ2-1; D is unresolved. The germline V and J ends were trimmed by 0 bases and 2 bases, with 12 bases remaining between them. The CDR3 loop spans 16 amino acids. Germline assignment: CDR1 SGDLS and CDR2 YYNGEE. This CDR3 reads CASSVALRFTYNEQFF. DNA for the CDR3: TGTGCCAGCAGCGTAGCTCTGAGGTTCACCTACAATGAGCAGTTCTTC.

The rearrangement joins TRBV6-5 to TRBJ1-3; a possible D gene is TRBD1 (5 bases). This CDR3 region has 15 residues. Germline CDR1 and CDR2: MNHEY and SVGAGI. V was trimmed by 4 bases and J by 1 base, leaving 11 bases between them. The CDR3: CASSSDTESGNTIYF. The DNA of the CDR3 is TGTGCCAGCAGTTCGGACACGGAATCTGGAAACACCATATATTTT.

The rearrangement joins TRBV4-3 to TRBJ1-4, with TRBD1 as a possible D gene (6 bases). The CDR3 consists of 15 residues. The germline V gene has CDR1 LGHNA and CDR2 YSLEER. The V gene lost 3 bases and the J gene lost 3 bases, with 11 bases spanning the gap. The CDR3 protein is CASSQHRAPNEKLFF. CDR3 sequence (DNA): TGCGCCAGCAGCCAGCACAGGGCACCTAATGAAAAACTGTTTTTT.

This clone appeared a few times. The V and J genes are TRBV7-9 and TRBJ1-5, with D possibly TRBD1 on 5 matching bases. CDR1 is SEHNR, CDR2 FQNEAQ, per germline (reference sequence). CDR3 length equals 13 residues. V shed 8 bases and J shed 1 base, with 9 bases lying between them. In DNA, the CDR3 is TGTGCCAGCGCAGGGTTAAGCAATCAGCCCCAGCATTTT. Amino acids: CASAGLSNQPQHF. Drawing the rest from reference TRBV7-9 and TRBJ1-5, the complete variable domain is DTGVSQNPRHKITKRGQNVTFRCDPISEHNRLYWYRQTLGQGPEFLTYFQNEAQLEKSRLLSDRFSAERPKGSFSTLEIQRTEQGDSAMYLCASAGLSNQPQHFGDGTRLSIL.

The J gene is TRBJ2-3, the V gene TRBV4-3, with 9 bases matching TRBD1. CDR1 LGHNA and CDR2 YSLEER come from the germline V gene. Trimming at V came to 0 bases and at J to 0 bases, leaving 16 bases not matched to a gene. This CDR3 contains 21 residues. The CDR3 reads CASSQEPKGTGRVGSTDTQYF. In nucleotides, the CDR3 is TGCGCCAGCAGCCAAGAGCCAAAGGGGACAGGGAGAGTGGGTAGCACAGATACGCAGTATTTT.

This sequence joins TRBV9 and TRBJ1-6; the D gene is possibly TRBD1 (6 bases). CDR1 and CDR2 (germline): SGDLS, YYNGEE. The CDR3 runs 15 residues. V was clipped by 3 bases and J by 5 bases, with 12 bases between them. The CDR3 loop is CASSAGQINNSPLHF. The CDR3 bases are TGTGCCAGCAGCGCCGGACAGATTAATAATTCACCCCTCCACTTT.

V usage is TRBV5-6 and J usage is TRBJ2-2; 8 bases map to TRBD2. V shed 3 bases and J 6 bases; nucleotides not matched to a gene: 13. This CDR3 has 17 amino acids. The germline V gene has CDR1 SGHDT and CDR2 YYEEEE. In nucleotides, the CDR3 is TGTGCCAGCAGCTCGTGGGGACTAGATGGCTTGGCCGGGGAGCTGTTTTTT. Protein product: CASSSWGLDGLAGELFF. Variable domain in full (rest from reference TRBV5-6 and TRBJ2-2): DAGVTQSPTHLIKTRGQQVTLRCSPKSGHDTVSWYQQALGQGPQFIFQYYEEEERQRGNFPDRFSGHQFPNYSSELNVNALLLGDSALYLCASSSWGLDGLAGELFFGEGSRLTVL.

This clone was seen just once. V is TRBV5-5 and J is TRBJ2-1; TRBD2 matches at 14 bases. V lost 3 bases, J lost 8 bases, and 4 bases stayed unmatched. The CDR3 runs 15 residues. Germline V gene data show CDR1 as SGHKS and CDR2 as YYEKEE (reference sequence). DNA for the CDR3: TGTGCCAGCAGCTCTGGACTAGCGGGAGGTTATGAGCAGTTCTTC. It translates to CASSSGLAGGYEQFF.

The V gene is TRBV7-9, the J gene TRBJ1-5; 9 bases match TRBD1. The CDR3 is 14 residues long. Germline V gene lookup returns CDR1 SEHNR and CDR2 FQNEAQ (reference sequence). J lost 1 base, V lost 8 bases, and 3 bases had no gene match. The CDR3 is CASAGTGSNQPQHF. Here the CDR3 DNA reads TGTGCCAGCGCCGGGACAGGGAGCAATCAGCCCCAGCATTTT.

The rearrangement links TRBV3-1 (or the pseudogene TRBV3-2) to TRBJ1-1; 7 nucleotides line up with TRBD1. The J segment lost 5 bases and the V segment lost 4 bases, leaving 13 bases of the junction unmatched. Germline V gives CDR1 LGHDT, CDR2 YNNKEL (reference sequence). The CDR3 consists of 16 residues. This CDR3 reads CASSPSRYRGVTEAFF. In DNA form, the CDR3 reads TGTGCCAGCAGCCCCAGTAGATACAGGGGAGTTACTGAAGCTTTCTTT.

The CDR3 here is CASRRQSWGQETQYF. The CDR3 coding sequence is TGTGCCAGTAGAAGACAGAGTTGGGGTCAAGAGACCCAGTACTTC. The chain employs TRBV19 and TRBJ2-5, with D maybe TRBD1 (5 bases). The germline V gene encodes CDR1 LNHDA and CDR2 SQIVND (reference sequence). V dropped 6 bases and J dropped 2 bases, with 16 bases sitting between them. This CDR3 contains 15 residues.

The chain recombines TRBV28 with TRBJ2-3; 7 bases are shared with TRBD2. V shed 1 base and J 1 base; nucleotides not matched to a gene: 8. Looked up from germline, CDR1 is MDHEN and CDR2 is SYDVKM. This CDR3 has 17 amino acids. This CDR3 reads CASSLYREGPRTDTQYF. The CDR3 DNA reads as TGTGCCAGCAGTTTATATAGGGAGGGGCCCCGCACAGATACGCAGTATTTT.

The V and J genes are TRBV11-2 and TRBJ2-3; D perhaps matches TRBD2 (5 bases). V lost 0 bases and J 7 bases, leaving 11 bases between the germline ends. Germline loops: CDR1 SGHAT, CDR2 FQNNGV. This CDR3 contains 14 residues. The CDR3 here is CASSLDGRVNTQYF. The CDR3 nucleotides read TGTGCCAGCAGCTTAGACGGGCGGGTTAATACGCAGTATTTT. The full variable domain, in which reference TRBV11-2 and TRBJ2-3 provide the parts outside the CDR3, is EAGVAQSPRYKIIEKRQSVAFWCNPISGHATLYWYQQILGQGPKLLIQFQNNGVVDDSQLPKDRFSAERLKGVDSTLKIQPAKLEDSAVYLCASSLDGRVNTQYFGPGTRLTVL.

This rearrangement joins TRBV11-2 to TRBJ1-1, with D perhaps matching TRBD1 (5 bases). Germline-derived CDR1 and CDR2 are SGHAT and FQNNGV. The CDR3 is made up of 15 amino acids. V lost 5 bases, J lost 0 bases, and 13 bases lay in between. The CDR3 spells CASSLSGTMNTEAFF. The CDR3 coding sequence is TGTGCCAGCAGCCTTTCCGGGACTATGAACACTGAAGCTTTCTTT. The full variable domain, with the rest looked up from reference TRBV11-2 and TRBJ1-1, is EAGVAQSPRYKIIEKRQSVAFWCNPISGHATLYWYQQILGQGPKLLIQFQNNGVVDDSQLPKDRFSAERLKGVDSTLKIQPAKLEDSAVYLCASSLSGTMNTEAFFGQGTRLTVV.

The chain recombines TRBV30 with TRBJ2-7; 7 bases agree with TRBD2. J was trimmed by 5 bases and V by 3 bases; bases with no gene match: 4. The CDR3 covers 12 residues. Germline loops: CDR1 GTSNPN, CDR2 SVGIG (reference sequence). The CDR3 loop is CAWRGGGNEQYF. Here the CDR3 DNA reads TGTGCCTGGAGGGGCGGGGGAAACGAGCAGTACTTC.

The rearrangement links TRBV4-3 to TRBJ1-3; D is undetermined. Germline CDR1 and CDR2: LGHNA and YSLEER. Trimming cost V 3 bases and J 0 bases, with 6 bases left between them. CDR3 size: 14 residues. CDR3 loop: CASSQGSSGNTIYF. Here the CDR3 DNA reads TGCGCCAGCAGCCAGGGGAGCTCTGGAAACACCATATATTTT.

This chain joins TRBV9 and TRBJ2-3; 9 nucleotides line up with TRBD2. Germline trimming cut 2 bases from V and 1 base from J; bases unmatched to any gene: 8. CDR1 is SGDLS and CDR2 is YYNGEE in the germline V gene. The CDR3 runs 17 residues. This chain's CDR3 is CASSVGSGSPGTDTQYF. CDR3 nucleotide sequence: TGTGCCAGCAGCGTCGGTAGCGGGAGCCCTGGCACAGATACGCAGTATTTT.

This clone was detected once. The V call is TRBV9, the J call TRBJ1-2; 8 bases match TRBD1. V lost 4 bases to trimming and J lost 1 base; unmatched junction nucleotides: 12. The CDR3 has 17 amino acids. CDR1 and CDR2 from the germline V gene are SGDLS and YYNGEE. CDR3: CASSPRTGPSFNYGYTF. CDR3 bases: TGTGCCAGCAGCCCCCGGACAGGGCCGAGTTTTAACTATGGCTACACCTTC.

This rearrangement joins TRBV5-1 to TRBJ1-1, with 8 bases that match TRBD1. Losses at the gene ends were 4 bases for V and 7 bases for J; bases not matched to a gene: 6. CDR3 size: 13 residues. Germline CDR1 and CDR2: SGHRS and YFSETQ. The CDR3 sequence is CASSEYRGDEAFF. CDR3 in DNA: TGCGCCAGCAGCGAATACAGGGGGGATGAAGCTTTCTTT.

V usage is TRBV2 and J usage is TRBJ2-3, with 10 bases fitting TRBD2. The CDR3 length is 15 residues. With V trimmed by 6 bases and J by 2 bases, 5 bases remained unmatched. Germline CDR1 reads SNHLY; CDR2 reads FYNNEI. The CDR3 bases are TGTGCCAGCAGCCGACTAGCGGGTACCACAGATACGCAGTATTTT. As protein: CASSRLAGTTDTQYF.